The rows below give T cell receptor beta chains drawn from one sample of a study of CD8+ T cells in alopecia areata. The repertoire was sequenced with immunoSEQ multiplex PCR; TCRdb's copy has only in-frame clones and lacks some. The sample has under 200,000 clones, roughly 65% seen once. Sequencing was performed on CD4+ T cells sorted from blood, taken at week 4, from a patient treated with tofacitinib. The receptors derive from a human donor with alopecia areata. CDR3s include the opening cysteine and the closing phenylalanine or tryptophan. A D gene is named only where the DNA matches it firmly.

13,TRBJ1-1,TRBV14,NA,CASSQDSHTEAFF
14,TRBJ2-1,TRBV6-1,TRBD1,CASIGTGGSNEQFF
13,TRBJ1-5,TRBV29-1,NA,CSALVAGDQPQHF
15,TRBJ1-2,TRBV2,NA,CASSPDSRFLYGYTF
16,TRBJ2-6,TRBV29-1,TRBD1,CSAVTGGASGANVLTF
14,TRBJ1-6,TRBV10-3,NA,CAIRNRAQNSPLHF
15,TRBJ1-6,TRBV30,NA,CAWSVTDSPISPLHF
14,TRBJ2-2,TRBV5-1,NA,CASSGDGNTGELFF
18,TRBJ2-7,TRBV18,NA,CASSLKHGTPAFTYEQYF
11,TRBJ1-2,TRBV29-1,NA,CSVGSSYGYTF
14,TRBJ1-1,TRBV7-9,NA,CASSLGRGNTEAFF
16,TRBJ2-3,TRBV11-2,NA,CASRPPGASSTDTQYF
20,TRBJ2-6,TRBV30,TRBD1,CAWSPGTGATSLSGANVLTF
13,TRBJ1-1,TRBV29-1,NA,CSVVRRGNTEAFF
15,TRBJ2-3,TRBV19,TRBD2,CASRVAGPSTDTQYF
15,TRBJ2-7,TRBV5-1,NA,CASSLAGKGSYEQYF
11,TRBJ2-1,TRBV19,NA,CASSIWDEQFF
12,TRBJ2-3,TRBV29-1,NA,CSVGDSTDTQYF
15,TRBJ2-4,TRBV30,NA,CAWSVGGGVGRIQYF
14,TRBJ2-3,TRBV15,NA,CATSSRGPTDTQYF
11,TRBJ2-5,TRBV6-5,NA,CASSRGQTQYF
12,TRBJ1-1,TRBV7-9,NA,CASSSPGDEAFF